This T cell receptor (beta chain) was sequenced for a study of OX40 agonist ivuxolimab in advanced cancers. CDR3 length: 15 amino acids. From germline, CDR1 is SGHRS and CDR2 YFSETQ. V shed 5 bases and J shed 0 bases, with 14 bases lying between them. In this sample, this clone turned up once. The assay was immunoSEQ multiplex PCR, and TCRdb's table has in-frame clones only and misses some. Of about 38,000 clones detected, around 93% appear once; the ten largest clones hold nearly 9.5%. The receptor's source is an adult with an advanced solid tumor such as melanoma, head and neck, liver or kidney cancer. Sequencing was performed on CD4+ or CD8+ T cells sorted from blood, taken in a trial of the OX40 agonist ivuxolimab. The chain couples TRBV5-1 to TRBJ1-1; a weak D match, TRBD1 (5 bases). The CDR3 DNA reads as TGCGCCAGCAGGGACCGGGACGGACTGAACACTGAAGCTTTCTTT. It translates to CASRDRDGLNTEAFF.